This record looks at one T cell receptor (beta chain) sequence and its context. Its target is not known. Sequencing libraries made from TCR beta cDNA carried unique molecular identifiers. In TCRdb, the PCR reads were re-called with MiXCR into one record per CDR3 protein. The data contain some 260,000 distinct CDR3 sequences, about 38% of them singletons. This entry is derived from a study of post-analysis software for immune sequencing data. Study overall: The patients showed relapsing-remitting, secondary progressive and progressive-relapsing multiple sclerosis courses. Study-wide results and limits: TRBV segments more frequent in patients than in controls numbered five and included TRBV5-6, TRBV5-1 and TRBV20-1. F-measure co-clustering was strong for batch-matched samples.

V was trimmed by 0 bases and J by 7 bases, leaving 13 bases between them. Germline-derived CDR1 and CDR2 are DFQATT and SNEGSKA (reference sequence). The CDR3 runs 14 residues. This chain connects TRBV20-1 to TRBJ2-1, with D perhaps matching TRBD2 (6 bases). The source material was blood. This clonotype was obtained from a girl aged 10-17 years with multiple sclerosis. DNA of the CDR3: TGCAGTGCTAGAGAAGGAGGGTCTAGGAATGAGCAGTTCTTC. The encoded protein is CSAREGGSRNEQFF.